Presented here are 16 T cell receptor beta chains from one specimen sequenced in a study of cytomegalovirus exposure and HLA in healthy donors. This PCR relied on a set of 60 Vbeta primers and 13 Jbeta primers. The method was immunoSEQ multiplex PCR; TCRdb's version includes in-frame clones alone and lacks a portion of them. The sample has 110,000 to 150,000 clones, 70% to 80% seen once; the top ten hold 3.1%. The sample consisted of PBMCs. The receptors were gathered from a female donor in good health and CMV-seronegative.

As for this clone: A junction boundary mismatches the germline segment, possibly from a read error. This chain links TRBV7-9 with TRBJ2-1; 8 nucleotides match TRBD2. The CDR3 extends over 18 amino acids. In germline, CDR1 is SEHNR, CDR2 FQNEAQ (reference sequence). The CDR3 nucleotides are TGTTCCAGCAGCTTACCACCGAGATTAGCGGGACTCCAGAATGAGCAGTTCTTC. Translation gives CSSSLPPRLAGLQNEQFF.

This chain links TRBV5-6 with TRBJ2-7; TRBD2 is a possible D gene (6 bases). The V gene lost 0 bases and the J gene lost 3 bases, with 10 bases spanning the gap. Germline CDR1 reads SGHDT; CDR2 reads YYEEEE. The CDR3 extends over 14 amino acids. The CDR3 nucleotides read TGTGCCAGCAGCTTGGTGGGGGGAATCTACGAGCAGTACTTC. It is translated as CASSLVGGIYEQYF.

The chain joins TRBV7-9 to TRBJ1-1, with TRBD1 identical over 7 bases. The junction had 8 bases not matched to a gene; V was cut back by 1 base and J by 3 bases. CDR1 and CDR2 (germline): SEHNR, FQNEAQ (reference sequence). The CDR3 has 16 amino acids. Written as DNA, the CDR3 is TGTGCCAGCAGCTTAGTTCAAATAAGGGGGCACACTGAAGCTTTCTTT. Its protein product is CASSLVQIRGHTEAFF. Together with reference TRBV7-9 and TRBJ1-1, the CDR3 gives the full variable domain: DTGVSQNPRHKITKRGQNVTFRCDPISEHNRLYWYRQTLGQGPEFLTYFQNEAQLEKSRLLSDRFSAERPKGSFSTLEIQRTEQGDSAMYLCASSLVQIRGHTEAFFGQGTRLTVV.

J is TRBJ1-4 and V is TRBV2; D is ambiguous. Trimming pared 4 bases from V and 0 bases from J, leaving 6 bases between. There are 14 residues in the CDR3. The germline V gene encodes CDR1 SNHLY and CDR2 FYNNEI. CDR3 residues: CASSVAATNEKLFF. CDR3 sequence (DNA): TGTGCCAGCAGTGTTGCGGCAACTAATGAAAAACTGTTTTTT.

Note on this clone: This specimen includes other DNA sequences encoding the same CDR3. The gene calls are TRBV28 and TRBJ1-4; 11 bases match TRBD1. The germline CDR1 and CDR2 sequences are MDHEN and SYDVKM. The CDR3 is made up of 15 amino acids. After removal of 4 bases from V and 8 bases from J, the junction contained 6 bases not matched to a gene. The CDR3 region is CASSSSGTGGEKLFF. The CDR3 region has the DNA TGTGCCAGCAGTTCCTCCGGGACAGGGGGGGAAAAACTGTTTTTT.

The chain is built from TRBV29-1 and TRBJ1-1; maybe TRBD1 (5 bases). The germline V gene encodes CDR1 SQVTM and CDR2 ANQGSEA. V was pared by 4 bases and J by 7 bases, with 16 bases between. This CDR3 spans 13 amino acids. The DNA of the CDR3 is TGCAGCGTTGGGGGGGTCACAGCTATTGAAGCTTTCTTT. It encodes CSVGGVTAIEAFF. Together with reference TRBV29-1 and TRBJ1-1, the CDR3 gives the full variable domain: SAVISQKPSRDICQRGTSLTIQCQVDSQVTMMFWYRQQPGQSLTLIATANQGSEATYESGFVIDKFPISRPNLTFSTLTVSNMSPEDSSIYLCSVGGVTAIEAFFGQGTRLTVV.

J is TRBJ2-1 and V is TRBV14; 11 nucleotides line up with TRBD2. J was trimmed by 3 bases and V by 6 bases; bases with no gene match: 4. CDR1 is SGHDN and CDR2 is FVKESK in the germline V gene. This CDR3 region has 15 residues. DNA of the CDR3: TGTGCCAGCAGATTCGGACTAGCGGGCTACAATGAGCAGTTCTTC. Translating gives CASRFGLAGYNEQFF.

V is TRBV9 and J is TRBJ2-3; perhaps TRBD1 as D (6 bases). This CDR3 spans 13 amino acids. Looked up from germline, CDR1 is SGDLS and CDR2 is YYNGEE. Between the trimmed V and J ends, which lost 2 bases and 5 bases, there was a span of 9 bases. The CDR3 spells CASSVQGRDTQYF. CDR3 in DNA: TGTGCCAGCAGCGTCCAGGGGAGAGATACGCAGTATTTT.

This clone has a single count. V gene TRBV30 combines with J gene TRBJ2-1; 7 bases are a match to TRBD2. V gave up 3 bases and J gave up 1 base; unmatched junction bases: 12. CDR3 length: 17 amino acids. From germline, CDR1 is GTSNPN and CDR2 SVGIG (reference sequence). In DNA, the CDR3 is TGTGCCTGGAGCCGCCGGGCTAGCGGAAAGTCCTACAATGAGCAGTTCTTC. It translates to CAWSRRASGKSYNEQFF.

The chain recombines TRBV15 with TRBJ2-1; D gene unclear. The germline V gene encodes CDR1 LNHNV and CDR2 YYDKDF (reference sequence). The CDR3 is 16 amino acids. The V end lost 1 base, the J end lost 4 bases, and 14 bases lay between the germline ends. CDR3 region: CATSRGAARVYNEQFF. The DNA of the CDR3 is TGTGCCACCAGCAGAGGGGCCGCACGCGTTTACAATGAGCAGTTCTTC.

The rearrangement joins TRBV30 to TRBJ2-5, with 14 nucleotides matching TRBD2. Losses at the gene ends were 2 bases for V and 1 base for J; bases not matched to a gene: 18. This CDR3 is 21 amino acids long. Germline CDR1 is GTSNPN and CDR2 is SVGIG (reference sequence). The CDR3, as DNA: TGTGCCTGGAGTCGGAGAGGGATAGGACTAGCGGGAGGAGCTCTCCAAGAGACCCAGTACTTC. Its protein product is CAWSRRGIGLAGGALQETQYF.

The rearrangement joins TRBV19 to TRBJ1-5, with a weak D call TRBD1 (5 bases). V was shortened by 5 bases and J by 6 bases, with 11 bases between the two germline ends. The CDR3 has 13 amino acids. CDR1 LNHDA and CDR2 SQIVND come from the germline V gene (reference sequence). The CDR3 DNA sequence: TGTGCCAGTAGTCAGGGATTATTTCAGCCCCAGCATTTT. Protein sequence: CASSQGLFQPQHF.

The chain carries TRBV15 and TRBJ2-7, with 11 bases identical to TRBD2. The CDR3 consists of 16 residues. Germline V CDR1 and CDR2: LNHNV, YYDKDF (reference sequence). J lost 3 bases, V lost 0 bases, and 4 bases had no gene match. Here the CDR3 reads CATSRDAGTSGYEQYF. CDR3 DNA: TGTGCCACCAGCAGAGATGCAGGGACTAGCGGCTACGAGCAGTACTTC.

The rearrangement uses TRBV27 and TRBJ1-2, with D possibly matching TRBD1 (5 bases). The CDR3 is 13 residues long. Trimming removed 2 bases from V and 7 bases from J, with 11 bases in between. Germline CDR1 and CDR2: MNHEY and SMNVEV (reference sequence). This CDR3 reads CASSLGQGAGYTF. The CDR3, as DNA: TGTGCCAGCAGTTTAGGGCAGGGTGCTGGCTACACCTTC.

The CDR3 DNA follows: TGTGCCAGCAGTTGGACTAGCTTAGATACGCAGTATTTT. Amino acids: CASSWTSLDTQYF. The gene calls are TRBV6-5 and TRBJ2-3, with 8 nucleotides matching TRBD2. V was clipped by 4 bases and J by 5 bases; unmatched bases: 2. The germline CDR1 and CDR2 sequences are MNHEY and SVGAGI. The CDR3 spans 13 residues.

This chain uses TRBV29-1 with TRBJ2-2; tentative D call: TRBD1 (6 bases). The CDR3 has 15 amino acids. V shed 1 base and J shed 4 bases, with 13 bases lying between them. The germline gives CDR1 SQVTM, CDR2 ANQGSEA. The DNA for the CDR3 is TGCAGCGTTGAAGGGTATACAGGGACCACCGGGGAGCTGTTTTTT. This codes for CSVEGYTGTTGELFF.